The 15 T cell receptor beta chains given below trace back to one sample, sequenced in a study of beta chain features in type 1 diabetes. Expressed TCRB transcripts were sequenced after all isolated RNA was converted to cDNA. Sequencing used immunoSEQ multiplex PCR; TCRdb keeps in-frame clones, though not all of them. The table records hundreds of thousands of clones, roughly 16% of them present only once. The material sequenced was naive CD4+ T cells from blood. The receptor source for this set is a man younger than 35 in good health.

The CDR3 bases are TGTGCCAGCTCACCACCGGGACAGGGGGCGAAGAGGATCGGAAACACCATATATTTT. Its protein product is CASSPPGQGAKRIGNTIYF. This chain uses TRBV18 with TRBJ1-3, with 12 bases aligning to TRBD1. V lost 0 bases, J lost 4 bases, and 10 bases stayed unmatched. The CDR3 totals 19 residues. CDR1 and CDR2 from the germline V gene are KGHSH and LQKENI.

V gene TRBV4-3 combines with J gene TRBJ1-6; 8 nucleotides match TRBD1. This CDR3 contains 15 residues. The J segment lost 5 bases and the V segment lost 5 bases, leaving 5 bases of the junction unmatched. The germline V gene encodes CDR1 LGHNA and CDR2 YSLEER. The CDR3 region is CASSSTDRDNSPLHF. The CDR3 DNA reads TGCGCCAGCAGCTCGACGGACAGGGATAATTCACCCCTCCACTTT.

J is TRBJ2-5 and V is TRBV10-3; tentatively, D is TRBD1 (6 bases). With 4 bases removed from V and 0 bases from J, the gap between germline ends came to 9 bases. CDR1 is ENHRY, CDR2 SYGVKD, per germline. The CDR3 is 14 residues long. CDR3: CAISVTGNQETQYF. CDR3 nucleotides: TGTGCCATCAGTGTCACAGGGAACCAAGAGACCCAGTACTTC.

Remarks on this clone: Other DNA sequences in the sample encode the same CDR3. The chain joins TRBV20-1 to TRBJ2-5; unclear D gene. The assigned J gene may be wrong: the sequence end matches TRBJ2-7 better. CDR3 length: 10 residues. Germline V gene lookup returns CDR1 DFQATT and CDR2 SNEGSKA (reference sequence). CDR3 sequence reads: CSARLYEQYF. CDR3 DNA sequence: TGCAGTGCTCGCCTCTACGAGCAGTACTTC.

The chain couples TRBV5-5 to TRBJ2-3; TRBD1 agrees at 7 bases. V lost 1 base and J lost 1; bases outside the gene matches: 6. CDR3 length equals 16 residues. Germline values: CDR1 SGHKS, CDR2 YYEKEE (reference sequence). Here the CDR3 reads CASSLMTGRGTDTQYF. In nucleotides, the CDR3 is TGTGCCAGCAGCTTGATGACAGGGAGAGGCACAGATACGCAGTATTTT.

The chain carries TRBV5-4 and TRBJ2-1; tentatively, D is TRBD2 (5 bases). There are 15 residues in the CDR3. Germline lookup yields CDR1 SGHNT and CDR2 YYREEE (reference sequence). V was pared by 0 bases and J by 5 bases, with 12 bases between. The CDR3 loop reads CASSLGRLPNNEQFF. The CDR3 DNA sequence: TGTGCCAGCAGCTTGGGCCGACTACCTAACAATGAGCAGTTCTTC.

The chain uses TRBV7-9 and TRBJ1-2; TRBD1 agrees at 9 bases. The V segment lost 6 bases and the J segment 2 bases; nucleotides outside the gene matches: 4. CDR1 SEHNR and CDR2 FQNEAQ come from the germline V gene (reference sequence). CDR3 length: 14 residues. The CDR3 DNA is TGTGCCAGCAGGACGGGACAGGGAAACTATGGCTACACCTTC. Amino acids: CASRTGQGNYGYTF.

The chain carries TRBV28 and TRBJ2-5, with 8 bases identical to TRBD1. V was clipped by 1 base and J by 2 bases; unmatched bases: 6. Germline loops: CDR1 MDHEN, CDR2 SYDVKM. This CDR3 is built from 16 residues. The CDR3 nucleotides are TGTGCCAGCAGTTTATTGGGGACAGGACTTCAAGAGACCCAGTACTTC. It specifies CASSLLGTGLQETQYF.

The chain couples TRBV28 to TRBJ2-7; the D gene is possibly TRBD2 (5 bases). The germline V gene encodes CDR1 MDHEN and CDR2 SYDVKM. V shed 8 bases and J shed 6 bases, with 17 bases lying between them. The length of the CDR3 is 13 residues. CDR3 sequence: CASGIASPFEQYF. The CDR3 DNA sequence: TGTGCCAGCGGTATAGCGAGTCCCTTCGAGCAGTACTTC.

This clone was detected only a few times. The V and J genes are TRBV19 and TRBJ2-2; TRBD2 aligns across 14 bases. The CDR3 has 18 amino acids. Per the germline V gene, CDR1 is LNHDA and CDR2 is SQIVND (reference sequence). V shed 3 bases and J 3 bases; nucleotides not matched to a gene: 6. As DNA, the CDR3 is TGTGCCAGTAGTATTCCGACTAGCGGGAGGGGAGACACCGGGGAGCTGTTTTTT. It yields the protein CASSIPTSGRGDTGELFF.

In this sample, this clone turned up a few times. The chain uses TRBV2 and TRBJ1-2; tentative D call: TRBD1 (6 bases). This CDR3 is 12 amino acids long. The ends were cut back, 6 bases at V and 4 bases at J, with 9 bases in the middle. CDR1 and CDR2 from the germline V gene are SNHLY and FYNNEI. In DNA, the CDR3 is TGTGCCAGCAGGGAACAGGGCTATGGCTACACCTTC. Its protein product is CASREQGYGYTF.

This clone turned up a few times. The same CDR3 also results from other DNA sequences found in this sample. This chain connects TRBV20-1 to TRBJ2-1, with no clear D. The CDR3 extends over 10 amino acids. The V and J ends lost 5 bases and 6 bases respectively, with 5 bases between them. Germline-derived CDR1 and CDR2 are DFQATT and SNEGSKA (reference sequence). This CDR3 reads CSALGNEQFF. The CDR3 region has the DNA TGCAGTGCTCTTGGCAATGAGCAGTTCTTC.

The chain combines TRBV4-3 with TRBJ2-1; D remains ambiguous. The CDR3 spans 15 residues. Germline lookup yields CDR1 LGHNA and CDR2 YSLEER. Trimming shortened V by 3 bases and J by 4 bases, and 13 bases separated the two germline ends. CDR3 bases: TGCGCCAGCAGCCAGGAAGGTCACGGGTACAATGAGCAGTTCTTC. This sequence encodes CASSQEGHGYNEQFF.

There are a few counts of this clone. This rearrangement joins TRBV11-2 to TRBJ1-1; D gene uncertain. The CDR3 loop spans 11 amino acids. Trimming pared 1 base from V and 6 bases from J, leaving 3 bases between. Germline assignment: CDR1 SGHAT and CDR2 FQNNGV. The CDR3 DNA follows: TGTGCCAGCAGCTTAGTGGCTGAAGCTTTCTTT. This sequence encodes CASSLVAEAFF.

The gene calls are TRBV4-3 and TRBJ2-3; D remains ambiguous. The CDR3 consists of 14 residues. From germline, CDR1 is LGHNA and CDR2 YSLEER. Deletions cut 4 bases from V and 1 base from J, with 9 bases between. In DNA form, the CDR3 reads TGCGCCAGCAGCCTGCGCCCCGGCACAGATACGCAGTATTTT. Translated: CASSLRPGTDTQYF.